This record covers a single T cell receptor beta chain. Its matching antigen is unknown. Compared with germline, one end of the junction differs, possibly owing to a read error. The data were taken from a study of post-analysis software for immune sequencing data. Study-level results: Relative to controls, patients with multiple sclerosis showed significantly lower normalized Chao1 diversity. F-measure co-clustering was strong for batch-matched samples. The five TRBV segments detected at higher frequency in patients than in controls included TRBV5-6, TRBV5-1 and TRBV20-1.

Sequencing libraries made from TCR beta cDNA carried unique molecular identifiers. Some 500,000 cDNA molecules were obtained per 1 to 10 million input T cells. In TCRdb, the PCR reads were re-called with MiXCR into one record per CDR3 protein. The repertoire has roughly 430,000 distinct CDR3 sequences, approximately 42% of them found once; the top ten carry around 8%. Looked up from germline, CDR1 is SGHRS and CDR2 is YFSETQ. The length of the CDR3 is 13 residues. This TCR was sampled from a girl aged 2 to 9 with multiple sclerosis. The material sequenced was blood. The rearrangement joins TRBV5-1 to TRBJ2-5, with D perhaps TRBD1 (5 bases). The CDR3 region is CAGSSQVQETQYF. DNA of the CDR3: TGCGCCGGCAGCTCACAGGTCCAAGAGACCCAGTACTTC.